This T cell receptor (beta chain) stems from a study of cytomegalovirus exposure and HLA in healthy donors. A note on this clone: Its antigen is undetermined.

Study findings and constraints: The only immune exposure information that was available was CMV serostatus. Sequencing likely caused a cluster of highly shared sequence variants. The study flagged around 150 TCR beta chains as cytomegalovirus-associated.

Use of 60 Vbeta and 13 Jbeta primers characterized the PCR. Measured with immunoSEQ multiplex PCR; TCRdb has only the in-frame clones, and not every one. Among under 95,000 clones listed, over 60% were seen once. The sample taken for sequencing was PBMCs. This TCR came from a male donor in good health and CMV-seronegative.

The CDR3, as DNA: TGTGCCAGCAGCCGACAGGTCTCTGGAAACACCATATATTTT. Amino acid sequence: CASSRQVSGNTIYF. The rearrangement links TRBV28 to TRBJ1-3, with D maybe TRBD1 (6 bases). This CDR3 is 14 amino acids long. Germline loops: CDR1 MDHEN, CDR2 SYDVKM. Trimming cost V 6 bases and J 0 bases, with 9 bases left between them.